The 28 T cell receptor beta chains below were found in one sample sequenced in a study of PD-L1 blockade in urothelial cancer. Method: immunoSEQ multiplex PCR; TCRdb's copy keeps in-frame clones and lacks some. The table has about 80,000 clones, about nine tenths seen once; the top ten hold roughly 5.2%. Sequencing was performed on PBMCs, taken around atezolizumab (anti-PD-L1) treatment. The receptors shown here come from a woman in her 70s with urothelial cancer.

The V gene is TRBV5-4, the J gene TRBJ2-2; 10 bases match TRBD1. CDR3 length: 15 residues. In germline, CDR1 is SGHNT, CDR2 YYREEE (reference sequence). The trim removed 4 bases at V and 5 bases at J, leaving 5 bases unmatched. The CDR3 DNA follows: TGTGCCAGCAGCCCGGACAGGGGGAATACCGGGGAGCTGTTTTTT. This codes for CASSPDRGNTGELFF.

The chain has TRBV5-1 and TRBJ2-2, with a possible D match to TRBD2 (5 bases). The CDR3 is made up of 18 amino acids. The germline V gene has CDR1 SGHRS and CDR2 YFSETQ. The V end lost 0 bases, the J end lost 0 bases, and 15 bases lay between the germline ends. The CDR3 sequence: CASSLEGWELANTGELFF. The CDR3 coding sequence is TGCGCCAGCAGCTTGGAGGGTTGGGAGCTAGCGAACACCGGGGAGCTGTTTTTT.

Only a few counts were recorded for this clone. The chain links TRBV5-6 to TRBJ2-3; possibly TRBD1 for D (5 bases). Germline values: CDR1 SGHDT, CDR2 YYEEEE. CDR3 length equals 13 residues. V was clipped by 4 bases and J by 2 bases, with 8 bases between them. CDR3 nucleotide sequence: TGTGCCAGCAGCGTGGGGCCCACAGATACGCAGTATTTT. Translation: CASSVGPTDTQYF.

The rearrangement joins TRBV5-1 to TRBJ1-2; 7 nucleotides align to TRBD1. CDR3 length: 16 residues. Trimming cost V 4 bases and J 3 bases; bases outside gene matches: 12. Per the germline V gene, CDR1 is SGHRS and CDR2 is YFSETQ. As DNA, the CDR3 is TGCGCCAGCAGCATTAGACCCACCGGGACAGACTATGGCTACACCTTC. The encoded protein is CASSIRPTGTDYGYTF. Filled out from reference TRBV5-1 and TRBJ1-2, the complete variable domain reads KAGVTQTPRYLIKTRGQQVTLSCSPISGHRSVSWYQQTPGQGLQFLFEYFSETQRNKGNFPGRFSGRQFSNSRSEMNVSTLELGDSALYLCASSIRPTGTDYGYTFGSGTRLTVV.

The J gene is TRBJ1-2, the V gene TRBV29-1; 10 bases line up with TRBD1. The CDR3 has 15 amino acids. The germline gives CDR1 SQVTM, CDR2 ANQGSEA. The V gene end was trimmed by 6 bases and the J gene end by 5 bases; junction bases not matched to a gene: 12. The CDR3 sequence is CSVRPSGQGTYGYTF. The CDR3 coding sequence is TGCAGCGTCAGACCCTCGGGACAGGGGACGTATGGCTACACCTTC.

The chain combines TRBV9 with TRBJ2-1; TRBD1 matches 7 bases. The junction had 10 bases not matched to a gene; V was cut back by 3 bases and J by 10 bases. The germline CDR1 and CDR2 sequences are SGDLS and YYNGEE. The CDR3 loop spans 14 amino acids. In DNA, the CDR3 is TGTGCCAGCAGCGGAGAGACAGGGTCAGAGGAGCAGTTCTTC. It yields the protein CASSGETGSEEQFF.

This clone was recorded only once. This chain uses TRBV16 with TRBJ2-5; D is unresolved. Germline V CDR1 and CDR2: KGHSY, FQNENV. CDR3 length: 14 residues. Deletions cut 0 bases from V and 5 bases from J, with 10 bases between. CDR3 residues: CASSQSVTRETQYF. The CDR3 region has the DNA TGTGCCAGCAGCCAATCGGTAACGAGGGAGACCCAGTACTTC.

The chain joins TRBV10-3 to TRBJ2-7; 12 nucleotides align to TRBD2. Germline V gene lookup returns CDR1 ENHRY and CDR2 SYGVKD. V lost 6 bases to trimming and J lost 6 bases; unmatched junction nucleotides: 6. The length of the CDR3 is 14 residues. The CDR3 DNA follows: TGTGCCATCAGGCAGACTAGCGGGAGCAGCGAGCAGTACTTC. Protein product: CAIRQTSGSSEQYF.

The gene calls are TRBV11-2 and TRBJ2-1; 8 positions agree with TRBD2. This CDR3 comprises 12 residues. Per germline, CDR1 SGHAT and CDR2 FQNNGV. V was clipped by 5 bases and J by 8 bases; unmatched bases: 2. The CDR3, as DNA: TGTGCCAGCAGCCGGGGGGGGCATGAGCAGTTCTTC. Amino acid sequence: CASSRGGHEQFF. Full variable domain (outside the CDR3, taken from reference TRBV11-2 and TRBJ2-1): EAGVAQSPRYKIIEKRQSVAFWCNPISGHATLYWYQQILGQGPKLLIQFQNNGVVDDSQLPKDRFSAERLKGVDSTLKIQPAKLEDSAVYLCASSRGGHEQFFGPGTRLTVL.

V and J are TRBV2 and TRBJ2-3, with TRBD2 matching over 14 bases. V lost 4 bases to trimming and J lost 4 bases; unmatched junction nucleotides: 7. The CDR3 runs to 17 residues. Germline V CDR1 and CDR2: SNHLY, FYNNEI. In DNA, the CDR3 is TGTGCCAGCAGTGGGGATGGGACTAGCGGGGGTGCAGATACGCAGTATTTT. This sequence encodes CASSGDGTSGGADTQYF.

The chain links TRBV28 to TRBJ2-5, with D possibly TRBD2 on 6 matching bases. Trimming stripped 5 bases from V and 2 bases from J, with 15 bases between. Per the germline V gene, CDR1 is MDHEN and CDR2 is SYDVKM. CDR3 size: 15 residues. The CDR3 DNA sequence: TGTGCCAGCAGTGATTGGGGGGACCCTCAAGAGACCCAGTACTTC. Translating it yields CASSDWGDPQETQYF.

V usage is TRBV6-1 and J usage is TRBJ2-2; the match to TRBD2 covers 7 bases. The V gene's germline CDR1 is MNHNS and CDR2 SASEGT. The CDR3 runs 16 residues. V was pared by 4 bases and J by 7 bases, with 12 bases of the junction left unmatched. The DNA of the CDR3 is TGTGCCAGCAGTGTCTTTGCGGGAGAAAAGAACGGGGAGCTGTTTTTT. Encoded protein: CASSVFAGEKNGELFF.

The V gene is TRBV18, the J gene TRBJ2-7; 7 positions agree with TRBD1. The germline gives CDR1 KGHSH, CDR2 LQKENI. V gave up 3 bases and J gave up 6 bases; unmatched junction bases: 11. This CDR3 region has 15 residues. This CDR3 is CASSPRTGLVTEQYF. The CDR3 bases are TGTGCCAGCTCACCCAGGACAGGTTTAGTCACCGAGCAGTACTTC.

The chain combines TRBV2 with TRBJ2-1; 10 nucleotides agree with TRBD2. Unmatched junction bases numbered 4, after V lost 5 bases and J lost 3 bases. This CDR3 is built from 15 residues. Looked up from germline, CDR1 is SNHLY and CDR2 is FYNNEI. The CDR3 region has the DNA TGTGCCAGCAGTCGTAGCGGGAGGAACTACAATGAGCAGTTCTTC. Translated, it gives CASSRSGRNYNEQFF.

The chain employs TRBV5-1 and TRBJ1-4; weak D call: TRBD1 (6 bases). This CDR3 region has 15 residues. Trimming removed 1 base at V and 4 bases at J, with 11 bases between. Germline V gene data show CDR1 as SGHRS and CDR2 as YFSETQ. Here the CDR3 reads CASSLWQGSNEKLFF. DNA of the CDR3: TGCGCCAGCAGCTTGTGGCAGGGGAGTAATGAAAAACTGTTTTTT.

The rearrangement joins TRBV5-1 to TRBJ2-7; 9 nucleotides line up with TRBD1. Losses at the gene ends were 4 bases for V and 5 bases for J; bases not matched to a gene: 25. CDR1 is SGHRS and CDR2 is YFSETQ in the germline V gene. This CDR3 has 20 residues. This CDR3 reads CASSPYLGGQGIYGDDEQYF. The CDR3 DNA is TGCGCCAGCAGCCCATACTTGGGGGGACAGGGCATATATGGGGACGACGAGCAGTACTTC. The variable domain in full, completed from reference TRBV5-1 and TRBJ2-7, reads KAGVTQTPRYLIKTRGQQVTLSCSPISGHRSVSWYQQTPGQGLQFLFEYFSETQRNKGNFPGRFSGRQFSNSRSEMNVSTLELGDSALYLCASSPYLGGQGIYGDDEQYFGPGTRLTVT.

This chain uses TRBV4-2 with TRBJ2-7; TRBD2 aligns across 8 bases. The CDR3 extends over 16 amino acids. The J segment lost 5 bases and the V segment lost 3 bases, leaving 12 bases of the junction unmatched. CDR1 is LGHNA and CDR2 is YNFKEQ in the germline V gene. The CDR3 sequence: CASSQDWWRGDNEQYF. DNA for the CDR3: TGTGCCAGCAGCCAGGATTGGTGGCGGGGGGATAACGAGCAGTACTTC.

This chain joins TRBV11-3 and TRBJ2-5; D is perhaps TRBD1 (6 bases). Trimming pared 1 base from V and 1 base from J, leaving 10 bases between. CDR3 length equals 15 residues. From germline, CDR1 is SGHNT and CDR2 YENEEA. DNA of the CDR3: TGTGCCAGCAGCTTAGGAACAGGGCCCCAAGAGACCCAGTACTTC. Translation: CASSLGTGPQETQYF.

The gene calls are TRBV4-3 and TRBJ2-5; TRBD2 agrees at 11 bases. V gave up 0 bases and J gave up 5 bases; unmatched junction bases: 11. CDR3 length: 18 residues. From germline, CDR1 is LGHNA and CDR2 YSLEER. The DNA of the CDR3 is TGCGCCAGCAGCCAAGATACACTAGCGGGGGCCCAGAGTGAGACCCAGTACTTC. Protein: CASSQDTLAGAQSETQYF.

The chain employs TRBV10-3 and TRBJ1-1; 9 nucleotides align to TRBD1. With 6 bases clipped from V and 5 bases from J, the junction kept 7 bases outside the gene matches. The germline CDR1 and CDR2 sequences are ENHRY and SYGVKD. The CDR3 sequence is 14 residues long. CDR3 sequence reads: CAISIGTGSTEAFF. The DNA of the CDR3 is TGTGCCATCAGCATCGGGACAGGGAGTACTGAAGCTTTCTTT.

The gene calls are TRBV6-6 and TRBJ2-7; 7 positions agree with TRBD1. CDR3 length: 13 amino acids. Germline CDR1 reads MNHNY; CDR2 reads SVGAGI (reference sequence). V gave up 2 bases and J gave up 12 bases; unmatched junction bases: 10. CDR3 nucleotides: TGTGCCAGCAGTTACCGGGACAGAAAAATTGGGTACTTC. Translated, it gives CASSYRDRKIGYF.

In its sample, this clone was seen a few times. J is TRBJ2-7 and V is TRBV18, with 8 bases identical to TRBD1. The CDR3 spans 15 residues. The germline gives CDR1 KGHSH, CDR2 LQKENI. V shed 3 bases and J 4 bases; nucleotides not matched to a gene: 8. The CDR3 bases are TGTGCCAGCTCACCTTTCCCAGGGGGCAGGTACGAGCAGTACTTC. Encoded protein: CASSPFPGGRYEQYF.

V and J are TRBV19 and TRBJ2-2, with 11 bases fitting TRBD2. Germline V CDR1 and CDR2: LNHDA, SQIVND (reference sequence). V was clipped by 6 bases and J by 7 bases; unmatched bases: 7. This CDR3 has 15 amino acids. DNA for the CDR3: TGTGCCAGTAGCAGACTAGCGGGAAATGTCGGGGAGCTGTTTTTT. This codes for CASSRLAGNVGELFF.

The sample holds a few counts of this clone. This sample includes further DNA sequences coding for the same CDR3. The CDR3 nucleotides are TGCGCCAGCAGCTTGGACAGGAACACTGAAGCTTTCTTT. This gives the protein CASSLDRNTEAFF. The rearrangement links TRBV5-1 to TRBJ1-1; D unclear. Germline CDR1 SGHRS, CDR2 YFSETQ. The germline V and J ends were trimmed by 0 bases and 1 base, with 4 bases remaining between them. This CDR3 is built from 13 residues.

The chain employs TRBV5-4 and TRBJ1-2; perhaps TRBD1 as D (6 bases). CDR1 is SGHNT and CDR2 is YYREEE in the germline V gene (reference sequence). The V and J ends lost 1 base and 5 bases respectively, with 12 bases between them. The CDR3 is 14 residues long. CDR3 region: CASSLNRAEYGYTF. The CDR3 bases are TGTGCCAGCAGCTTGAACAGGGCGGAATATGGCTACACCTTC.

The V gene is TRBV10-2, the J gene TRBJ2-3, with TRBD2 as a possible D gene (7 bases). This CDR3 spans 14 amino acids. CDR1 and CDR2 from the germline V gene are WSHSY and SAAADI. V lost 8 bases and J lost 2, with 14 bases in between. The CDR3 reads CASQRGAVTDTQYF. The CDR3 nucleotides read TGCGCCAGCCAACGGGGGGCTGTCACAGATACGCAGTATTTT.

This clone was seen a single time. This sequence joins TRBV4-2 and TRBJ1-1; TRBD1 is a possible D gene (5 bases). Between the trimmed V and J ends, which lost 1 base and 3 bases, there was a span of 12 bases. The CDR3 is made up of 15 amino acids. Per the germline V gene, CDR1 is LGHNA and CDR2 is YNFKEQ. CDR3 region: CASSQVNQGYTEAFF. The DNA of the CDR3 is TGTGCCAGCAGCCAAGTAAATCAGGGTTACACTGAAGCTTTCTTT.

CDR3 in DNA: TGTGCCAGCAGCCCAAGCACAGATACGCAGTATTTT. Protein sequence: CASSPSTDTQYF. The chain links TRBV12-1 to TRBJ2-3; TRBD1 reflects the table's D call only, with no check against the DNA. TRBV12-1 is listed as a pseudogene. This CDR3 spans 12 amino acids.